This TCR beta chain is from a study of T cell responses to AZD1222 COVID-19 vaccine. The data were produced by immunoSEQ multiplex PCR, yet TCRdb's version contains in-frame clones alone and is incomplete. Among approximately 170,000 clones listed, around 94% were seen once. CDR3 length: 18 residues. J lost 0 bases, V lost 4 bases, and 13 bases had no gene match. CDR1 is SGHTS, CDR2 YDEGEE, per germline. This clonotype originated in an adult who received the AZD1222 COVID-19 vaccine. V gene TRBV5-8 combines with J gene TRBJ1-5; 7 nucleotides align to TRBD1. The sequencing here drew on peripheral blood, taken 28 days after the second AZD1222 dose. In nucleotides, the CDR3 is TGTGCCAGCAGCCATGGTGGACAGGCGTGGTATAGCAATCAGCCCCAGCATTTT. It specifies CASSHGGQAWYSNQPQHF.